This is a list of T cell receptor beta chains from one sample in a study of T cells in Graves' hyperthyroidism and ophthalmopathy. Using its own MiXCR run on the multiplex PCR reads, TCRdb lists one record per CDR3 protein. The sample contains approximately 600,000 distinct CDR3 sequences, roughly 14% of which appear only once. The sample taken for sequencing was blood. These receptors all come from a woman aged 40 to 49 with Graves' ophthalmopathy. Both conserved end residues are trimmed from each CDR3.

ASSQDAGWEQY | TRBV4-2
AGRLAERDQETQY | TRBV7-9
ASTRGGGSNYGYT | TRBV28
ATRRDSQGTEAF | TRBV15
ASSQDSGGAYEQY | TRBV4-1
ASSPQGLAGGYEQY | TRBV18
ASLSVNPSNQPQH | TRBV6-2/TRBV6-3
ASMGVERHTDTQY | TRBV6-1
ASRSAPGQGENIQY | TRBV7-2
ASSWGTGFEAF | TRBV7-2
SVEEETQY | TRBV29-1
ASSYSSGRARIGYEQY | TRBV6-2/TRBV6-3
ASSLTGVEQY | TRBV28
SARRRNSYEQY | TRBV20-1
ASTGPPDYYEQY | TRBV12-3/TRBV12-4
ASSSAGGAGTEAF | TRBV6-5
SAREGAGAYEQY | TRBV20-1